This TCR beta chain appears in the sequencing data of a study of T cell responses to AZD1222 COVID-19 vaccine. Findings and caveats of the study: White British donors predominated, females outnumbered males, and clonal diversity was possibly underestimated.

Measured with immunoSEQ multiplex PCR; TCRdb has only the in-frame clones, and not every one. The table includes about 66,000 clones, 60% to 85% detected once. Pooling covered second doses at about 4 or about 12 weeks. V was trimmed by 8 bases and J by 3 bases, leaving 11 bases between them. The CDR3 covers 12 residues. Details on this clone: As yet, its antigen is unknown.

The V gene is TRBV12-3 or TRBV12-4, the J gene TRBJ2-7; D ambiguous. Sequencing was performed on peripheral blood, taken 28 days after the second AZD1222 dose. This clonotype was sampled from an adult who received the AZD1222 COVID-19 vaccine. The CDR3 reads CASRQDSYEQYF. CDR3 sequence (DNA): TGTGCCAGCCGGCAGGATAGCTACGAGCAGTACTTC.